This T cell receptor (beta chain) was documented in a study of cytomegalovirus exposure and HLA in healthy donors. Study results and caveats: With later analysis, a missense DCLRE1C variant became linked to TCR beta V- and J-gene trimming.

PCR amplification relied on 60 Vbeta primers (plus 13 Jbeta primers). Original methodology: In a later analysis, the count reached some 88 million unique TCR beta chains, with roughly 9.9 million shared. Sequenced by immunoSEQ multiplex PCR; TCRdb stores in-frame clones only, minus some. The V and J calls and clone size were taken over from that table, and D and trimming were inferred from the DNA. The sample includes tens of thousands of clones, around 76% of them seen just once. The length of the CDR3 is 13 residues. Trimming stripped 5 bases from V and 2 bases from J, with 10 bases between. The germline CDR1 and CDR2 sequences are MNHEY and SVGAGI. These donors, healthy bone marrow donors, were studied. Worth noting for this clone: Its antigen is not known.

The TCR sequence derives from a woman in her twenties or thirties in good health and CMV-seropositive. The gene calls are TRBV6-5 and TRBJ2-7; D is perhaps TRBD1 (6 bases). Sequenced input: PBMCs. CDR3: CASSGDRPYEQYF. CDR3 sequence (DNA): TGTGCCAGCAGTGGAGACAGGCCCTACGAGCAGTACTTC.